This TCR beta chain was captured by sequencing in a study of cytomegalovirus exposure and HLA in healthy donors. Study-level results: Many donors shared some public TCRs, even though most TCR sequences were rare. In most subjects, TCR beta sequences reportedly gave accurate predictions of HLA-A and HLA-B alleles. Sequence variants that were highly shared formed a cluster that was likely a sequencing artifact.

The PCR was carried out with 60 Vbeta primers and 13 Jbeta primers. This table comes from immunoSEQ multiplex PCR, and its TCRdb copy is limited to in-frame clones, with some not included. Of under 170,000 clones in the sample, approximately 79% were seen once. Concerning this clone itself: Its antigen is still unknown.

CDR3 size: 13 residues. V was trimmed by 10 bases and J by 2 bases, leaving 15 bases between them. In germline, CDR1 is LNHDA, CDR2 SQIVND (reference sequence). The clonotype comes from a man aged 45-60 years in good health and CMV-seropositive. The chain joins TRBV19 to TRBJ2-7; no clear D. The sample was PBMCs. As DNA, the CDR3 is TGTGCCACCTCTAGAGGCTCCACCTACGAGCAGTACTTC. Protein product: CATSRGSTYEQYF.